The T cell receptor beta chain described here comes from a study of blood T cells in healthy people across ages. The CDR3 has 14 residues. Germline-derived CDR1 and CDR2 are SGHVS and FQNEAQ. A second PCR of about 7 to 12 cycles used a sample-barcoded 5' primer and a J-beta primer mix. TCRdb re-called the 5' RACE reads through MiXCR, storing one row per CDR3 protein. The sample shows 700,000 or so distinct CDR3 sequences, 40% to 50% of them seen only once. With respect to this clonotype: A much larger clone is a single base away; this may be a read error.

This chain connects TRBV7-8 to TRBJ2-3; D unclear. Sequenced sample: blood. The TCR was taken from a man older than 75 in good health. The CDR3 reads CASSVARTSDTQYF. The CDR3 DNA reads TGTGCCAGCAGCGTAGCCCGTACCTCAGATACGCAGTATTTT.